The T cell receptor (beta chain) described here comes from a study of blood T cell repertoires in COVID-19. Looking at the study overall: In each case, the material was cDNA or gDNA derived from T cells, B-cell-depleted T cells, or PBMCs.

Participants had their cohort set by participant-reported clinical history. All recovered Cohort 3 donors got two negative PCRs, got clearance, or saw symptom resolution. The data were produced by immunoSEQ multiplex PCR, yet TCRdb's version contains in-frame clones alone and is incomplete. This table holds over 250,000 clones, roughly 86% found once. Germline CDR1 reads LNHNV; CDR2 reads YYDKDF (reference sequence). The CDR3 is 16 amino acids. V dropped 0 bases and J dropped 7 bases, with 19 bases sitting between them. The chain is built from TRBV15 and TRBJ2-7; TRBD2 might be the D (5 bases). This sequence originates from a woman in her 30s who had recovered from COVID-19. Sequencing was performed on PBMCs or T cells enriched from blood (not recorded which). The CDR3 here is CATSREGSEENREQYF. For the CDR3, the DNA is TGTGCCACCAGCAGAGAAGGGAGCGAGGAAAATAGGGAGCAGTACTTC.